The present T cell receptor beta chain was sequenced within a study of cytomegalovirus exposure and HLA in healthy donors. Only in-frame clones appear in the TCRdb table, and some are missing; sequencing was by immunoSEQ multiplex PCR. The sample has about 130,000 clones, roughly 90% seen once. Study conclusions and caveats: Many donors carried some public TCRs, although rarity characterized most TCR sequences.

The CDR3 spans 13 residues. Germline V CDR1 and CDR2: SEHNR, FQNEAQ (reference sequence). V gave up 0 bases and J gave up 10 bases, with 10 bases separating them. As to this clone: The target antigen is unknown.

The rearrangement uses TRBV7-9 and TRBJ2-1; D uncertain. Specimen: PBMCs. The clonotype comes from a man aged 25-45 years in good health and CMV-seronegative. CDR3 DNA sequence: TGTGCCAGCAGCTTAGCGACACTCGTCGAGCAGTTCTTC. Its translation is CASSLATLVEQFF.